This record concerns one TCR beta chain sequence. This sample stems from a study of preoperative IRX-2 immunotherapy in early breast cancer. The data were produced by immunoSEQ multiplex PCR, yet TCRdb's version contains in-frame clones alone and is incomplete. Here the sample spans tens of thousands of clones, roughly 86% being singletons. Treatment here: preoperative locoregional IRX-2 cytokine immunotherapy. Preoperative locoregional IRX-2 cytokine immunotherapy was tested in the phase Ib source study. Between the trimmed V and J ends, which lost 4 bases and 1 base, there was a span of 10 bases. The length of the CDR3 is 14 residues. Germline-derived CDR1 and CDR2 are SGHNT and YENEEA.

The V and J genes are TRBV11-3 and TRBJ1-1; TRBD1 is a possible D gene (6 bases). Sequencing was performed on tumor tissue, taken after IRX-2 immunotherapy. The receptor comes from a human donor with breast cancer. DNA for the CDR3: TGTGCCAGCAGCTGGGGACAAACGAACACTGAAGCTTTCTTT. Translated, it gives CASSWGQTNTEAFF.